This TCR beta chain emerged from a study of a mutant IDH1 vaccine in newly diagnosed glioma. Per the germline V gene, CDR1 is SNHLY and CDR2 is FYNNEI. Germline trimming cut 7 bases from V and 2 bases from J; bases unmatched to any gene: 4. The CDR3 runs 13 residues. As for time point: week 23, last vaccination. The content of each vaccine dose was 300 ug of mutant IDH1 20-mer peptide, and topical imiquimod accompanied it. Study outcomes and limitations: Any relationship between pseudoprogression and changes in top peripheral T cell clonotypes seemed absent.

Measured with immunoSEQ multiplex PCR; TCRdb has only the in-frame clones, and not every one. The sample has 45,000 to 65,000 clones; roughly 77% are singletons. Comment on this clone: Its target is not known.

The source of this sequence is a woman in her 40s with glioma. Some clones in this sample may be carry-over from other donors' samples. The sample was PBMCs, taken from a glioma patient whose treatment included an IDH1 peptide vaccine. V is TRBV2 and J is TRBJ1-2; 7 bases fit TRBD1. The CDR3, as DNA: TGTGCCAGCAACCGACAGGGAAACTATGGCTACACCTTC. This encodes CASNRQGNYGYTF.